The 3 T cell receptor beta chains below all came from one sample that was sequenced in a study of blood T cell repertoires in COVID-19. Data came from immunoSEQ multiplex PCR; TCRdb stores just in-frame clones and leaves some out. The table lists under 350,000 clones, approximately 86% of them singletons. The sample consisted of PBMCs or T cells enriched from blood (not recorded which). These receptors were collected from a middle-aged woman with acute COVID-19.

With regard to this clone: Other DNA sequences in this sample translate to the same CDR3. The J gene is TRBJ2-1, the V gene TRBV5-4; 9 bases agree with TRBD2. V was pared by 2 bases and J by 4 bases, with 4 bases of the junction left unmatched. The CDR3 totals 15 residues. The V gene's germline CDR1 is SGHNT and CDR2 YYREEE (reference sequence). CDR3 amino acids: CASSLLAGPYNEQFF. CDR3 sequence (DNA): TGTGCCAGCAGCTTACTAGCGGGCCCTTACAATGAGCAGTTCTTC.

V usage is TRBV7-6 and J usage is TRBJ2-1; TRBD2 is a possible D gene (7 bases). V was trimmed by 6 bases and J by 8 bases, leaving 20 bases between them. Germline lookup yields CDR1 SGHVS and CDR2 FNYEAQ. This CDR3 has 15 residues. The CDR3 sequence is CASRDLFGGADEQFF. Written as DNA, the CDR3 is TGTGCCAGCAGGGACCTCTTTGGGGGGGCCGATGAGCAGTTCTTC.

In DNA form, the CDR3 reads TGCGCCAGCAGCCAGGCCACCTCAGTTTCCTCTGGGGCCAACGTCCTGACTTTC. Protein product: CASSQATSVSSGANVLTF. The rearrangement links TRBV5-1 to TRBJ2-6, with unresolved D. Germline V gives CDR1 SGHRS, CDR2 YFSETQ. The V end was cut by 4 bases, the J end by 0 bases, with 17 bases between. The CDR3 extends over 18 amino acids.